The 21 T cell receptor beta chains below all came from one sample that was sequenced in a study of vaccination effects on CD4 cells after COVID-19. With the ViraFEST assay, the study expanded antigen-specific CD4+ T cells using viral peptide pools, then sequenced them. Following 10 days of culture, CD4+ T cells were isolated. The vaccine recipients had no prior SARS-CoV-2 infection, with negative nucleocapsid antibodies. The data were produced by immunoSEQ multiplex PCR, yet TCRdb's version contains in-frame clones alone and is incomplete. The data hold tens of thousands of clones, with less than 85% observed a single time. No antigen has been assigned to these receptors. The sample in question was CD4+ T cells from PBMCs cultured with HCoV-NL63 spike peptides, obtained before COVID-19 vaccination. Receptors originate from a human donor who received a COVID-19 vaccine.

The V and J genes are TRBV5-5 and TRBJ1-3; D is unresolved. The V end was cut by 2 bases, the J end by 0 bases, with 12 bases between. Germline CDR1 SGHKS, CDR2 YYEKEE (reference sequence). The CDR3 extends over 16 amino acids. CDR3 sequence: CASSFGLVSSGNTIYF. The CDR3 DNA sequence: TGTGCCAGCAGCTTTGGTTTGGTTAGCTCTGGAAACACCATATATTTT. Variable domain in full (rest from reference TRBV5-5 and TRBJ1-3): DAGVTQSPTHLIKTRGQQVTLRCSPISGHKSVSWYQQVLGQGPQFIFQYYEKEERGRGNFPDRFSARQFPNYSSELNVNALLLGDSALYLCASSFGLVSSGNTIYFGEGSWLTVV.

The chain combines TRBV28 with TRBJ1-3; no firm D call. CDR1 and CDR2 from the germline V gene are MDHEN and SYDVKM. This CDR3 region has 15 residues. V lost 1 base to trimming and J lost 5 bases, with 12 bases between them. CDR3 sequence: CASSLLREVRNTIYF. The DNA of the CDR3 is TGTGCCAGCAGTTTATTGCGAGAGGTCCGAAACACCATATATTTT.

CDR3 sequence (DNA): TGTGCCAGCAGTCCGGGACACACGAGCACTGAAGCTTTCTTT. Protein product: CASSPGHTSTEAFF. V is TRBV6-2 or TRBV6-3 and J is TRBJ1-1; weak D call: TRBD1 (6 bases). V was shortened by 5 bases and J by 4 bases, with 14 bases between the two germline ends. The CDR3 is 14 amino acids. The germline CDR1 and CDR2 sequences are MNHEY and SVGEGT.

The CDR3 here is CASSQPRQGMNTEAFF. The CDR3 coding sequence is TGCGCCAGCAGCCAACCGCGACAGGGGATGAACACTGAAGCTTTCTTT. V usage is TRBV4-1 and J usage is TRBJ1-1, with 8 bases lining up with TRBD1. This CDR3 spans 16 amino acids. CDR1 is MGHRA, CDR2 YSYEKL, per germline. The junction had 5 bases not matched to a gene; V was cut back by 2 bases and J by 0 bases.

The gene calls are TRBV7-3 and TRBJ2-5; TRBD1 matches 11 bases. CDR1 SGHTA and CDR2 FQGTGA come from the germline V gene. After removal of 5 bases from V and 5 bases from J, the junction contained 13 bases not matched to a gene. The CDR3 consists of 17 residues. The CDR3 DNA sequence: TGTGCCAGCAGCCAGAGGCGAAGGACAGGGGGCAAGGAGACCCAGTACTTC. It yields the protein CASSQRRRTGGKETQYF.

This clone was found once. The chain couples TRBV18 to TRBJ1-3; 8 bases map to TRBD1. This CDR3 has 16 residues. CDR1 KGHSH and CDR2 LQKENI come from the germline V gene. The junction had 5 bases not matched to a gene; V was cut back by 4 bases and J by 0 bases. The CDR3 is CASSRQGASSGNTIYF. CDR3 nucleotide sequence: TGTGCCAGCTCACGCCAGGGGGCAAGCTCTGGAAACACCATATATTTT.

The chain combines TRBV5-5 with TRBJ2-1; 7 bases agree with TRBD2. Germline lookup yields CDR1 SGHKS and CDR2 YYEKEE (reference sequence). This CDR3 comprises 15 residues. The junction had 0 bases not matched to a gene; V was cut back by 0 bases and J by 0 bases. The CDR3 reads CASSLGGGSYNEQFF. Here the CDR3 DNA reads TGTGCCAGCAGCTTGGGGGGGGGCTCCTACAATGAGCAGTTCTTC.

Notes on this clone: Other DNA sequences in the sample encode the same CDR3. This sequence joins TRBV18 and TRBJ2-5; perhaps TRBD2 as D (6 bases). Per the germline V gene, CDR1 is KGHSH and CDR2 is LQKENI. The CDR3 has 13 residues. The V gene lost 1 base and the J gene lost 4 bases, with 7 bases spanning the gap. The CDR3 DNA follows: TGTGCCAGCTCACCACAGGGAGGAGAGACCCAGTACTTC. This sequence encodes CASSPQGGETQYF.

The V and J genes are TRBV18 and TRBJ2-7; D gene unclear. Trimming pared 2 bases from V and 5 bases from J, leaving 10 bases between. Per the germline V gene, CDR1 is KGHSH and CDR2 is LQKENI. The CDR3 runs 13 residues. The CDR3 coding sequence is TGTGCCAGCTCACCATCGCTGCCTAACGAGCAGTACGTC. Residues: CASSPSLPNEQYV.

This clone was picked up a small number of times. The chain uses TRBV6-5 and TRBJ1-1, with a possible D match to TRBD1 (6 bases). In germline, CDR1 is MNHEY, CDR2 SVGAGI. The CDR3 runs to 14 residues. V was clipped by 7 bases and J by 5 bases, with 17 bases between them. The CDR3, as DNA: TGTGCCAGCACCGCCCGTGGGGGGCGGACTGAAGCTTTCTTT. Amino acid sequence: CASTARGGRTEAFF.

V is TRBV3-1 (or the pseudogene TRBV3-2) and J is TRBJ1-2; D is unclear. This CDR3 is 12 amino acids long. The germline gives CDR1 LGHDT, CDR2 YNNKEL (reference sequence). Deletions cut 1 base from V and 5 bases from J, with 5 bases between. CDR3 sequence: CASSQGRYGYTF. CDR3 in DNA: TGTGCCAGCAGCCAAGGTCGGTATGGCTACACCTTC.

In DNA, the CDR3 is TGTGCCAGCAGCTCCCGCCCAGCGGGGGCCCAAGAGACCCAGTACTTC. It translates to CASSSRPAGAQETQYF. The chain recombines TRBV7-3 with TRBJ2-5; 8 bases match TRBD2. The J segment lost 1 base and the V segment lost 4 bases, leaving 8 bases of the junction unmatched. This CDR3 has 16 amino acids. Germline CDR1 is SGHTA and CDR2 is FQGTGA.

This chain links TRBV28 with TRBJ1-2, with unresolved D. V lost 8 bases and J lost 4, with 14 bases in between. This CDR3 has 13 amino acids. The germline CDR1 and CDR2 sequences are MDHEN and SYDVKM. The CDR3 DNA is TGTGCCAGCTGGGAAGGAGCACCCTATGGCTACACCTTC. Its translation: CASWEGAPYGYTF.

The rearrangement uses TRBV7-6 and TRBJ2-5, with TRBD2 matching over 14 bases. V lost 3 bases to trimming and J lost 1 base; unmatched junction nucleotides: 4. Germline V gives CDR1 SGHVS, CDR2 FNYEAQ. The CDR3 has 17 amino acids. CDR3 region: CASSFLGLAGAQETQYF. The CDR3 region has the DNA TGTGCCAGCAGCTTCTTGGGACTAGCGGGGGCCCAAGAGACCCAGTACTTC.

This rearrangement joins TRBV6-5 to TRBJ2-7; 8 bases are shared with TRBD1. CDR1 is MNHEY and CDR2 is SVGAGI in the germline V gene. J gave up 6 bases and V 5 bases, and 6 bases lay outside the gene matches. The CDR3 extends over 13 amino acids. Here the CDR3 DNA reads TGTGCCAGCAGTCAGGGGGCCCTCTCCGAGCAGTACGTC. Translated: CASSQGALSEQYV.

This clone was seen only once. This chain links TRBV5-6 with TRBJ2-7; the D call may be TRBD1 or TRBD2 (5 bases each). V dropped 0 bases and J dropped 1 base, with 8 bases sitting between them. In germline, CDR1 is SGHDT, CDR2 YYEEEE. The CDR3 consists of 14 residues. The CDR3 protein is CASSLAGLSYEQYV. The CDR3 DNA follows: TGTGCCAGCAGCTTGGCGGGGCTATCCTACGAGCAGTACGTC.

This chain connects TRBV18 to TRBJ2-3, with D perhaps matching TRBD1 (6 bases). The CDR3 has 14 amino acids. V gave up 5 bases and J gave up 2 bases, with 11 bases separating them. Looked up from germline, CDR1 is KGHSH and CDR2 is LQKENI. CDR3 protein: CASSSQGATDTQYF. CDR3 DNA sequence: TGTGCCAGCTCATCACAGGGTGCCACAGATACGCAGTATTTT.

This clone was observed a handful of times. The rearrangement links TRBV10-3 to TRBJ1-1; D is perhaps TRBD1 (5 bases). V was shortened by 7 bases and J by 1 base, with 10 bases between the two germline ends. Per the germline V gene, CDR1 is ENHRY and CDR2 is SYGVKD. CDR3 length equals 13 residues. The CDR3 protein is CAITRQSNTEAFF. The CDR3 DNA sequence: TGTGCCATCACTCGACAGTCGAACACTGAAGCTTTCTTT.

The chain recombines TRBV6-6 with TRBJ2-7; 7 nucleotides match TRBD2. Germline V lookup: CDR1 MNHNY, CDR2 SVGAGI (reference sequence). V was pared by 11 bases and J by 3 bases, with 1 base of the junction left unmatched. CDR3 length: 10 amino acids. Written as DNA, the CDR3 is TGTGCCGCGGGAGACTACGAGCAGTACGTC. This encodes CAAGDYEQYV.

The rearrangement joins TRBV7-9 to TRBJ2-3; 10 bases are a match to TRBD1. The CDR3 has 17 amino acids. The germline V gene encodes CDR1 SEHNR and CDR2 FQNEAQ (reference sequence). Unmatched junction bases numbered 11, after V lost 5 bases and J lost 3 bases. The CDR3: CASSGKRDRGWTDTQYF. CDR3 in DNA: TGTGCCAGCAGCGGGAAACGGGACAGGGGCTGGACAGATACGCAGTATTTT.

This clone was observed once. The chain has TRBV6-5 and TRBJ1-3, with D tentatively TRBD1 (5 bases). This CDR3 contains 15 residues. Trimming pared 6 bases from V and 5 bases from J, leaving 17 bases between. Germline CDR1 and CDR2: MNHEY and SVGAGI. This chain's CDR3 is CASSPGPTKRNTIYF. CDR3 nucleotide sequence: TGTGCCAGCAGCCCGGGACCGACAAAACGAAACACCATATATTTT.